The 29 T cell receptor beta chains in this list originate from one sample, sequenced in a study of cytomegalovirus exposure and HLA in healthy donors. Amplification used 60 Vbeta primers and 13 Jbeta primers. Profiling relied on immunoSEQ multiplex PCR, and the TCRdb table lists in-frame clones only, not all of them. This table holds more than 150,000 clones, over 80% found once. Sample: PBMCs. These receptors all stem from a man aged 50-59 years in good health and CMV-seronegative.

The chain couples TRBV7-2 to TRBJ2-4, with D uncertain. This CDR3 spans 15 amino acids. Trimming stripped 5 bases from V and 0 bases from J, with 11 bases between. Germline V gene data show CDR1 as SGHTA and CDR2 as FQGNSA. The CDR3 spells CASSQHTIAKNIQYF. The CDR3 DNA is TGTGCCAGCAGCCAACATACGATAGCCAAAAACATTCAGTACTTC. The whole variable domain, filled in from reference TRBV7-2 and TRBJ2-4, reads GAGVSQSPSNKVTEKGKDVELRCDPISGHTALYWYRQSLGQGLEFLIYFQGNSAPDKSGLPSDRFSAERTGGSVSTLTIQRTQQEDSAVYLCASSQHTIAKNIQYFGAGTRLSVL.

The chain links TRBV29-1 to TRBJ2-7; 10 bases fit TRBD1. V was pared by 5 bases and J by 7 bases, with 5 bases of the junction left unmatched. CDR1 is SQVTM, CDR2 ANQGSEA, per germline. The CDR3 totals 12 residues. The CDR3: CSVRQGAREQYF. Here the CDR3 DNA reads TGCAGCGTTCGACAGGGGGCGCGGGAGCAGTACTTC.

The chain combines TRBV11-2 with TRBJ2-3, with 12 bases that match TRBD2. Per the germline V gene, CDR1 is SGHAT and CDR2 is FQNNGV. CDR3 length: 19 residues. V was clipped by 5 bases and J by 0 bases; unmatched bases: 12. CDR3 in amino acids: CASSLRSGTSGSSTDTQYF. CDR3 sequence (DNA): TGTGCCAGCAGCCTAAGGAGCGGGACTAGCGGGTCTAGCACAGATACGCAGTATTTT. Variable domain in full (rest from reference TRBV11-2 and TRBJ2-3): EAGVAQSPRYKIIEKRQSVAFWCNPISGHATLYWYQQILGQGPKLLIQFQNNGVVDDSQLPKDRFSAERLKGVDSTLKIQPAKLEDSAVYLCASSLRSGTSGSSTDTQYFGPGTRLTVL.

The CDR3 loop is CASSRTGFQGNEQFF. Here the CDR3 DNA reads TGTGCCAGCAGTCGCACAGGATTTCAGGGCAATGAGCAGTTCTTC. The chain recombines TRBV6-6 with TRBJ2-1; D may be TRBD1 (5 bases). In germline, CDR1 is MNHNY, CDR2 SVGAGI (reference sequence). Trimming shortened V by 5 bases and J by 6 bases, and 17 bases separated the two germline ends. The length of the CDR3 is 15 residues.

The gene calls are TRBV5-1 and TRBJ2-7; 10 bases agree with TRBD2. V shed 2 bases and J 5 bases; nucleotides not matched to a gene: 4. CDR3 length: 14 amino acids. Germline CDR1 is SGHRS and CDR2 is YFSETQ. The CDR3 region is CASSLLTSGDEQYF. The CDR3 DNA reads TGCGCCAGCAGCTTACTAACTAGCGGGGACGAGCAGTACTTC.

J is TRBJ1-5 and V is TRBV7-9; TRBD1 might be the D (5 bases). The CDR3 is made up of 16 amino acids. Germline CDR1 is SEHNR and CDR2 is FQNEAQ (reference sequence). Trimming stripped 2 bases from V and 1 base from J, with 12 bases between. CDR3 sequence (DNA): TGTGCCAGCAGCTTATCGGGTGGGGGGAGCAATCAGCCCCAGCATTTT. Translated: CASSLSGGGSNQPQHF.

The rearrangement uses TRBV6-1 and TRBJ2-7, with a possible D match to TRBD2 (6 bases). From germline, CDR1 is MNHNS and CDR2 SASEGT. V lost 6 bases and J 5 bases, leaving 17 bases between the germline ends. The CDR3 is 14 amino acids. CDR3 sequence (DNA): TGTGCCAGCAGCTCCCCCCAAACTAGCCACGAGCAGTACTTC. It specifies CASSSPQTSHEQYF.

CDR3 in DNA: TGTGCCAGCAGCACCGGGACTAGCGGGTTAAATACGCAGTATTTT. It encodes CASSTGTSGLNTQYF. The rearrangement links TRBV11-1 to TRBJ2-3, with TRBD2 matching 12 bases. J lost 7 bases, V lost 5 bases, and 7 bases had no gene match. There are 15 residues in the CDR3. CDR1 and CDR2 (germline): SGHAT, FQDESV (reference sequence).

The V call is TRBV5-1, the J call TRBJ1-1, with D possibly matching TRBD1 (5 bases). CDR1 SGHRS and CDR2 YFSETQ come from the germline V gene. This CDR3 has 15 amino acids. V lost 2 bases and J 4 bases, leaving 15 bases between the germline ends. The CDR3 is CASSFVSGGGTEAFF. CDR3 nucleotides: TGCGCCAGCAGCTTCGTTTCCGGGGGGGGCACTGAAGCTTTCTTT.

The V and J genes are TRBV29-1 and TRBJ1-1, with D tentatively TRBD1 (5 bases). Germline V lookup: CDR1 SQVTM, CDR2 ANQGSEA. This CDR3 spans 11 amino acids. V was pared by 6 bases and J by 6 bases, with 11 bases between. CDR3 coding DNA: TGCAGCGTGGTCAGGGTATCTGAAGCTTTCTTT. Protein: CSVVRVSEAFF. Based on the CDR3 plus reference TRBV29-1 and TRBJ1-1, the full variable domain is SAVISQKPSRDICQRGTSLTIQCQVDSQVTMMFWYRQQPGQSLTLIATANQGSEATYESGFVIDKFPISRPNLTFSTLTVSNMSPEDSSIYLCSVVRVSEAFFGQGTRLTVV.

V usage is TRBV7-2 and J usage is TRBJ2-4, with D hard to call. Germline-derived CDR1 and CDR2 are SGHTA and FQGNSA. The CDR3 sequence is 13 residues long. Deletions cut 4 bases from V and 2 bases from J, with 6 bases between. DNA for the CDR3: TGTGCCAGCAGCTCCCCCACCAAAAACATTCAGTACTTC. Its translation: CASSSPTKNIQYF.

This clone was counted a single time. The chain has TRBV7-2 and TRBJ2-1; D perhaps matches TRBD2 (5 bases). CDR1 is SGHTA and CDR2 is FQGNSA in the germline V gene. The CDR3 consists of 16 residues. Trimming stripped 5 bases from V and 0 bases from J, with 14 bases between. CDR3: CASSHLAFSSYNEQFF. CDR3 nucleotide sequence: TGTGCCAGCAGCCACTTAGCGTTTAGCTCCTACAATGAGCAGTTCTTC.

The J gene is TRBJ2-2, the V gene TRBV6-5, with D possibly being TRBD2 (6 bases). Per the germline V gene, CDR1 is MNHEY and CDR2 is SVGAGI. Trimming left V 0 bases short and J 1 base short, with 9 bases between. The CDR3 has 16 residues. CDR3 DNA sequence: TGTGCCAGCAGTTACTCGGTAGCGGTGAACACCGGGGAGCTGTTTTTT. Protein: CASSYSVAVNTGELFF.

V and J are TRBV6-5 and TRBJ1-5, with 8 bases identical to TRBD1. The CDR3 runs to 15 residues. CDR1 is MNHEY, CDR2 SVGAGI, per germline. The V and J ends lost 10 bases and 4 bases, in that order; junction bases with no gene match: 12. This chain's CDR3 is CATGADRALNQPQHF. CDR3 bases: TGTGCCACTGGAGCGGACAGGGCTCTAAATCAGCCCCAGCATTTT.

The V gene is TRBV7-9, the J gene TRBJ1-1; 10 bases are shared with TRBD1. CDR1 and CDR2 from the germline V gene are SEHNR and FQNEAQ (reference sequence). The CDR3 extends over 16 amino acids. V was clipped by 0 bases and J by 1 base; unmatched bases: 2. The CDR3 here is CASSLAGTGENTEAFF. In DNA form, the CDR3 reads TGTGCCAGCAGCTTAGCGGGGACAGGGGAGAACACTGAAGCTTTCTTT.

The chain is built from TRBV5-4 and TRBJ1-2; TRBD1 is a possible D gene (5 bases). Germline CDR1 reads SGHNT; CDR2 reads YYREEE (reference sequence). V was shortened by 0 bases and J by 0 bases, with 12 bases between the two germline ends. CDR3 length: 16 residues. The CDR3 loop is CASSLAGLGSNYGYTF. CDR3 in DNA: TGTGCCAGCAGCTTGGCAGGGTTGGGATCTAACTATGGCTACACCTTC.

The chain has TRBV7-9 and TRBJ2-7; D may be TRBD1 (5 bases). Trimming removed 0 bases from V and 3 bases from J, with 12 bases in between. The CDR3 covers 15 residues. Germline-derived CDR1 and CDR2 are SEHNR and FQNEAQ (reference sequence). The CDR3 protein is CASSLAGAEFYEQYF. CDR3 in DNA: TGTGCCAGCAGCTTAGCAGGGGCCGAATTCTACGAGCAGTACTTC.

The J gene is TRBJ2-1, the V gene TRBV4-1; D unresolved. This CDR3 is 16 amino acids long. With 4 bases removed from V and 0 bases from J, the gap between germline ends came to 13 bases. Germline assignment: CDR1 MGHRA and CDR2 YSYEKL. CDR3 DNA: TGCGCCAGCAGCCCGCAGCAGCCTAGCTCCTACAATGAGCAGTTCTTC. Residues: CASSPQQPSSYNEQFF.

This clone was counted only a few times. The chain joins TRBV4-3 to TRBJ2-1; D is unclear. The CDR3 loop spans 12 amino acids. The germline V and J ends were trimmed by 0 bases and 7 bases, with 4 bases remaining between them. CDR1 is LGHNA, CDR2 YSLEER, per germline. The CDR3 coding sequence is TGCGCCAGCAGCCAAGACCTGAATGAGCAGTTCTTC. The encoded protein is CASSQDLNEQFF.

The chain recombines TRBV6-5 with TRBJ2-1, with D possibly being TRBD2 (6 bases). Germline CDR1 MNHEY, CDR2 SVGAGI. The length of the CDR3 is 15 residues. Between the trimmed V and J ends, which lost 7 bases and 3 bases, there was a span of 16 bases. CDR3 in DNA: TGTGCCAGCAAAAAACAAGCGGGTAGCTACAATGAGCAGTTCTTC. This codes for CASKKQAGSYNEQFF.

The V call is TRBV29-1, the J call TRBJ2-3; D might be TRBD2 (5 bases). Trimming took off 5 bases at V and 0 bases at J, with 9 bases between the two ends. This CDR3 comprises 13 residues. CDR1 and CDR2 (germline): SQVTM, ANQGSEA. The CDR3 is CSVPRESTDTQYF. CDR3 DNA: TGCAGCGTTCCGAGGGAGAGCACAGATACGCAGTATTTT.

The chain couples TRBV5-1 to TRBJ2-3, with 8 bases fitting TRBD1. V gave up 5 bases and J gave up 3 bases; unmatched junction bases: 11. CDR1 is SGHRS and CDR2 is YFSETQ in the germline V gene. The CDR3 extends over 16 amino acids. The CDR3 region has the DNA TGCGCCAGCAGGTTAACAGGGGGTCTACCAACAGATACGCAGTATTTT. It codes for CASRLTGGLPTDTQYF.

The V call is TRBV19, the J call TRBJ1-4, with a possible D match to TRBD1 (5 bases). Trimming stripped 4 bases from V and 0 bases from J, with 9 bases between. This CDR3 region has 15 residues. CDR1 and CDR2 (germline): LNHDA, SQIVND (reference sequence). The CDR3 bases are TGTGCCAGTAGTACACAGGATCCAACTAATGAAAAACTGTTTTTT. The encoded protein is CASSTQDPTNEKLFF.

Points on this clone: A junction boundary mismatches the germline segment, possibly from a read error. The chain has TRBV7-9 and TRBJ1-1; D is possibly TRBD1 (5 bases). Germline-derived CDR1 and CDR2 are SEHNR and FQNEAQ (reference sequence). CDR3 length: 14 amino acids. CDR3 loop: CSSSLPQGRVEAFF. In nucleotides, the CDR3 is TGTTCCAGCAGCTTACCCCAGGGAAGAGTCGAAGCTTTCTTT.

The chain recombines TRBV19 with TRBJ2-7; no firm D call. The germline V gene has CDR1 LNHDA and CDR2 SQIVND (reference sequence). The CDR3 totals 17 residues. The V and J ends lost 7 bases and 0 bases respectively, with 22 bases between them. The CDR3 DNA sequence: TGTGCCAGTACCGATCCGGGTGCGGCTCACCTCTCCTACGAGCAGTACTTC. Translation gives CASTDPGAAHLSYEQYF.

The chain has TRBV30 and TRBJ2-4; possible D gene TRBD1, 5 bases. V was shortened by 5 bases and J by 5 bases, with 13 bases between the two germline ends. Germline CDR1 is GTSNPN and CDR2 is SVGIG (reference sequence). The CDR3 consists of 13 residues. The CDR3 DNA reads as TGTGCCTGGGACAGTGGAGTCCAAAACATTCAGTACTTC. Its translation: CAWDSGVQNIQYF.

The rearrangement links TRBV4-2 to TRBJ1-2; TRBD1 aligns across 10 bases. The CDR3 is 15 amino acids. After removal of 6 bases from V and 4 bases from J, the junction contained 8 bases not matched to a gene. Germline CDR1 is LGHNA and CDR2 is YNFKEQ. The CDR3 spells CASRSTGQGTYGYTF. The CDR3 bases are TGTGCCAGCAGGTCCACGGGACAGGGGACCTATGGCTACACCTTC.

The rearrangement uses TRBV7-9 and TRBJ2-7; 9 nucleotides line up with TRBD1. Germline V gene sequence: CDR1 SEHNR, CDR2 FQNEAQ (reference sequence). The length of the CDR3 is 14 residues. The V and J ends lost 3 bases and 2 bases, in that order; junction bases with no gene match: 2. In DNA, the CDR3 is TGTGCCAGCAGCTTCCGGGACAGGGCCTACGAGCAGTACTTC. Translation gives CASSFRDRAYEQYF.

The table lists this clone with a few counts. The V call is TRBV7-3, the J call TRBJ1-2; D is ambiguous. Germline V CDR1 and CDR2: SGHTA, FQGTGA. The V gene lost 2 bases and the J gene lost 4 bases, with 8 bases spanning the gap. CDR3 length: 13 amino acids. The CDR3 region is CASSLSTGYGYTF. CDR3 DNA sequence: TGTGCCAGCAGCTTATCAACGGGCTATGGCTACACCTTC.